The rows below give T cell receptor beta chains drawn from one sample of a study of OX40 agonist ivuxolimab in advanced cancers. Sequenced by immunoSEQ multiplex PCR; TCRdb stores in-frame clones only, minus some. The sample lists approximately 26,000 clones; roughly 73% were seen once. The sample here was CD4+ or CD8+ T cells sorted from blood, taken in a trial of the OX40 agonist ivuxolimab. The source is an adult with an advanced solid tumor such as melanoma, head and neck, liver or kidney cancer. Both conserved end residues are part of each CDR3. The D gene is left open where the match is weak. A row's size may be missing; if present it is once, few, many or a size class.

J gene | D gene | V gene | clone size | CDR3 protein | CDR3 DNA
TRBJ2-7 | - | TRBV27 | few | CASSFGGNYEQYF | TGTGCCAGCAGTTTCGGCGGGAACTACGAGCAGTACTTC
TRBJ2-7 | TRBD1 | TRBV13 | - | CASSSDRGSYEQYF | TGTGCCAGCAGCTCCGACAGGGGATCCTACGAGCAGTACTTC
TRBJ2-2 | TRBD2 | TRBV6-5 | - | CASSPSGGNTGELFF | TGTGCCAGCAGCCCTAGCGGGGGTAACACCGGGGAGCTGTTTTTT
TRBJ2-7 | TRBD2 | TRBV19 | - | CATSGGPEQYF | TGTGCCACCTCGGGGGGGCCCGAGCAGTACTTC
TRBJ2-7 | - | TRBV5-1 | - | CASSLSGYEQYF | TGCGCCAGCAGCTTGTCGGGTTACGAGCAGTACTTC
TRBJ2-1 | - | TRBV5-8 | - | CASSLILLVLEEQFF | TGTGCCAGCAGCTTAATCCTGCTGGTGCTCGAAGAGCAGTTCTTC
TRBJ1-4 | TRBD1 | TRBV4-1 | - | CASSRQGGEKLFF | TGCGCCAGCAGTCGTCAGGGGGGAGAAAAACTGTTTTTT
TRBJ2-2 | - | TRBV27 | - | CASSLSRPGSANTGELFF | TGTGCCAGCAGTTTATCTAGGCCAGGTAGCGCGAACACCGGGGAGCTGTTTTTT
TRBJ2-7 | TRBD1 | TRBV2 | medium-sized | CASVRGYEQYF | TGTGCCAGCGTCAGGGGGTACGAGCAGTACTTC
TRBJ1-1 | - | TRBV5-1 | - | CASSLEPVSLRTEAFF | TGCGCCAGCAGCTTGGAGCCAGTCTCCTTACGGACTGAAGCTTTCTTT
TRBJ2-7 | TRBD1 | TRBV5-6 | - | CASFRTGQTYEQYF | TGTGCCAGCTTCCGGACAGGGCAGACCTACGAGCAGTACTTC
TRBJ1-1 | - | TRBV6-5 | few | CASIGGRDTEAFF | TGTGCCAGCATCGGGGGGAGGGACACTGAAGCTTTCTTT
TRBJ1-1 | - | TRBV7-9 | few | CASSLAATEAFF | TGTGCCAGCAGCTTAGCGGCCACTGAAGCTTTCTTT
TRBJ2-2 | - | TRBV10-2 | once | CASGETPNTGELFF | TGCGCCAGTGGAGAGACTCCGAACACCGGGGAGCTGTTTTTT
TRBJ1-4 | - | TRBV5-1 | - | CASSLTWGTTNEKLFF | TGCGCCAGCAGCCTGACGTGGGGCACAACTAATGAAAAACTGTTTTTT